The entry below gives a single T cell receptor (beta chain) sequence along with its context. Its antigen is not known. Authors of the study amplified TCR beta CDR3 regions from RNA transcripts. First-round RT-PCR targeting the TCR CDR3 was performed with the HTBI primer set. MiXCR, applied by TCRdb to the multiplex PCR reads, yields one record per CDR3 protein. The sample yields some 270,000 distinct CDR3 sequences, about an eighth seen once. The entry originates in a study of T cells in Graves' hyperthyroidism and ophthalmopathy. General study findings and limits: Blood also held most thyroid clonotypes expanded beyond 0.001.

Germline V gene sequence: CDR1 MNHNS, CDR2 SASEGT. The V gene lost 6 bases and the J gene lost 10 bases, with 16 bases spanning the gap. The CDR3 totals 14 residues. Among the patients, aged 18 to 65, hyperthyroidism was newly diagnosed and had lasted under 2 months. Blood was drawn at first hyperthyroidism diagnosis, before any ophthalmopathy symptoms. The V gene is TRBV6-1, the J gene TRBJ1-6, with no clear D. Sample: blood. The source is a woman in her thirties with Graves' hyperthyroidism that later progressed to Graves' ophthalmopathy. The CDR3 nucleotides are TGTGCCAGCAGCCTCGGGTACTTTGAATCACCCCTCCACTTT. Its translation: CASSLGYFESPLHF.